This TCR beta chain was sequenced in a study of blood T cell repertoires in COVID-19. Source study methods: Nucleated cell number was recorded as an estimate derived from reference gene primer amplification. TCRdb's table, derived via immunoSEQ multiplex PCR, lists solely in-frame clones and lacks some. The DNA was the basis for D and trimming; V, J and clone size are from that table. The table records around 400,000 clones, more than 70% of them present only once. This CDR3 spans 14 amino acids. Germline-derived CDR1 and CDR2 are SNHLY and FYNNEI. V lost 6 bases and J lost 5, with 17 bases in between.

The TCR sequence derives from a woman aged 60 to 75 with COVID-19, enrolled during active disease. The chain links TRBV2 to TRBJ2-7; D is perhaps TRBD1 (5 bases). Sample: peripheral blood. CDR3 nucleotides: TGTGCCAGCAGCAGTCAGGGCCGCGGAGACGAGCAGTACTTC. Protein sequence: CASSSQGRGDEQYF.